These 27 T cell receptor beta chains came from one sample sequenced in a study of blood T cell repertoires in COVID-19. Profiling relied on immunoSEQ multiplex PCR, and the TCRdb table lists in-frame clones only, not all of them. The data contain about 76,000 clones, roughly 70% of them singletons. Input material: peripheral blood. The receptors were gathered from a man aged 70-80 years with acute or convalescent COVID-19.

Only one count was recorded for this clone. The chain uses TRBV5-4 and TRBJ1-3, with TRBD1 as a possible D gene (5 bases). The germline V gene encodes CDR1 SGHNT and CDR2 YYREEE (reference sequence). The CDR3 has 16 residues. Deletions cut 0 bases from V and 0 bases from J, with 10 bases between. CDR3 coding DNA: TGTGCCAGCAGCTTGGGGGGCAGGAACTCTGGAAACACCATATATTTT. It codes for CASSLGGRNSGNTIYF. Looking up the rest from reference TRBV5-4 and TRBJ1-3 gives the full variable domain: ETGVTQSPTHLIKTRGQQVTLRCSSQSGHNTVSWYQQALGQGPQFIFQYYREEENGRGNFPPRFSGLQFPNYSSELNVNALELDDSALYLCASSLGGRNSGNTIYFGEGSWLTVV.

V gene TRBV4-2 combines with J gene TRBJ2-5; 11 bases align to TRBD1. CDR1 LGHNA and CDR2 YNFKEQ come from the germline V gene. The CDR3 runs to 16 residues. The J segment lost 4 bases and the V segment lost 1 base, leaving 5 bases of the junction unmatched. CDR3 DNA sequence: TGTGCCAGCAGCCAAGGAGGACAGGGGGCTTCAGAGACCCAGTACTTC. Its translation: CASSQGGQGASETQYF.

V gene TRBV5-1 combines with J gene TRBJ1-4, with 8 nucleotides matching TRBD1. This CDR3 is built from 14 residues. The V gene end was trimmed by 2 bases and the J gene end by 8 bases; junction bases not matched to a gene: 5. Germline V CDR1 and CDR2: SGHRS, YFSETQ. The CDR3 here is CASSFGQGREKLFF. The CDR3 coding sequence is TGCGCCAGCAGCTTTGGACAGGGACGGGAAAAACTGTTTTTT.

This clone was detected only once. Written as DNA, the CDR3 is TGTGCCAGCAGTTTGGGCGGCGGGGCTGAAGCTTTCTTT. This translates into CASSLGGGAEAFF. J is TRBJ1-1 and V is TRBV12-3 or TRBV12-4; D call uncertain. The CDR3 totals 13 residues. V lost 3 bases and J 6 bases, leaving 11 bases between the germline ends.

J is TRBJ1-5 and V is TRBV18; D not certain. Germline V CDR1 and CDR2: KGHSH, LQKENI. The CDR3 has 14 amino acids. V lost 3 bases, J lost 6 bases, and 12 bases lay in between. This chain's CDR3 is CASSPLGRGQPQHF. CDR3 nucleotide sequence: TGTGCCAGCTCACCCCTCGGGCGGGGTCAGCCCCAGCATTTT.

V gene TRBV7-2 combines with J gene TRBJ2-3; possible D gene TRBD2, 6 bases. The CDR3 contains 14 residues. Trimming cost V 4 bases and J 5 bases, with 13 bases left between them. The germline CDR1 and CDR2 sequences are SGHTA and FQGNSA. In nucleotides, the CDR3 is TGTGCCAGCAGCTCGGGACTCGAGGGAGATACGCAGTATTTT. This gives the protein CASSSGLEGDTQYF.

This clone occurred a few times. This chain joins TRBV7-2 and TRBJ1-2, with 8 bases identical to TRBD1. CDR1 is SGHTA, CDR2 FQGNSA, per germline. The CDR3 runs to 17 residues. The V segment lost 3 bases and the J segment 4 bases; nucleotides outside the gene matches: 13. The CDR3 DNA sequence: TGTGCCAGCAGCTTTGGGGGAGGACAGGGCGAGGGCTATGGCTACACCTTC. Translating it yields CASSFGGGQGEGYGYTF.

The chain carries TRBV10-3 and TRBJ2-1; 7 positions match TRBD2. This CDR3 has 15 amino acids. Germline-derived CDR1 and CDR2 are ENHRY and SYGVKD. With V trimmed by 5 bases and J by 7 bases, 11 bases remained unmatched. In DNA, the CDR3 is TGTGCCATCAGTCTAGGGGTGGGGGAGGGGAATGAGCAGTTCTTC. Its translation: CAISLGVGEGNEQFF.

The rearrangement uses TRBV4-2 and TRBJ2-2; tentatively, D is TRBD2 (6 bases). Trimming removed 4 bases at V and 0 bases at J, with 9 bases between. Germline CDR1 is LGHNA and CDR2 is YNFKEQ. The CDR3 extends over 15 amino acids. The CDR3 sequence: CASSRRDANTGELFF. The CDR3 coding sequence is TGTGCCAGCAGCCGGAGGGATGCGAACACCGGGGAGCTGTTTTTT.

The sample holds one count of this clone. CDR3 sequence reads: CSAGDRANGYTF. As DNA, the CDR3 is TGCAGCGCAGGGGACAGGGCGAATGGCTACACCTTC. The chain combines TRBV29-1 with TRBJ1-2, with TRBD1 matching 9 bases. Germline trimming cut 7 bases from V and 6 bases from J; bases unmatched to any gene: 6. This CDR3 region has 12 residues. CDR1 is SQVTM and CDR2 is ANQGSEA in the germline V gene.

The rearrangement joins TRBV4-2 to TRBJ2-7, with TRBD2 identical over 11 bases. Germline loops: CDR1 LGHNA, CDR2 YNFKEQ. V shed 2 bases and J 7 bases; nucleotides not matched to a gene: 1. This CDR3 has 13 residues. The CDR3 loop reads CASSQRLAGEQYF. The CDR3 DNA reads TGTGCCAGCAGCCAACGACTAGCGGGGGAGCAGTACTTC.

The V gene is TRBV29-1, the J gene TRBJ2-2; D not certain. The CDR3 is made up of 13 amino acids. Germline assignment: CDR1 SQVTM and CDR2 ANQGSEA. Trimming removed 1 base at V and 1 base at J, with 4 bases between. CDR3 in amino acids: CSVEGQNTGELFF. The CDR3 DNA reads TGCAGCGTTGAAGGACAGAACACCGGGGAGCTGTTTTTT.

This clone has just one count. This rearrangement joins TRBV28 to TRBJ2-7; 11 bases are shared with TRBD2. J gave up 6 bases and V 5 bases, and 6 bases lay outside the gene matches. Germline V gene lookup returns CDR1 MDHEN and CDR2 SYDVKM. This CDR3 is built from 14 residues. The CDR3 sequence: CASSLSGRAGEQYF. The CDR3 coding sequence is TGTGCCAGCAGTCTTAGCGGGAGGGCCGGCGAGCAGTACTTC.

In this sample, this clone turned up once. The rearrangement links TRBV7-2 to TRBJ1-5; D is undetermined. CDR3 size: 14 residues. Germline CDR1 reads SGHTA; CDR2 reads FQGNSA. V lost 3 bases, J lost 7 bases, and 13 bases lay in between. CDR3 loop: CASSLRDGRQPQHF. The CDR3 region has the DNA TGTGCCAGCAGCTTGCGGGATGGCAGGCAGCCCCAGCATTTT.

This chain uses TRBV18 with TRBJ2-7; weak D call: TRBD2 (6 bases). This CDR3 contains 14 residues. The V gene's germline CDR1 is KGHSH and CDR2 LQKENI. Trimming stripped 2 bases from V and 4 bases from J, with 12 bases between. CDR3 residues: CASSPDMGGYEQYF. In DNA form, the CDR3 reads TGTGCCAGCTCACCAGACATGGGGGGATACGAGCAGTACTTC.

This clone occurred a few times. The chain is built from TRBV6-2 or TRBV6-3 and TRBJ2-1; D is possibly TRBD1 (5 bases). The length of the CDR3 is 14 residues. V shed 2 bases and J shed 7 bases, with 12 bases lying between them. Looked up from germline, CDR1 is MNHEY and CDR2 is SVGEGT. Here the CDR3 reads CASSYAGWLNEQFF. The DNA for the CDR3 is TGTGCCAGCAGTTACGCAGGGTGGTTGAATGAGCAGTTCTTC.

This sequence joins TRBV27 and TRBJ2-1, with 8 bases that match TRBD2. Germline V lookup: CDR1 MNHEY, CDR2 SMNVEV (reference sequence). This CDR3 spans 15 amino acids. The V gene end was trimmed by 3 bases and the J gene end by 4 bases; junction bases not matched to a gene: 5. The CDR3 DNA follows: TGTGCCAGCAGTTTCTCTGCGGGAGGATACAATGAGCAGTTCTTC. The encoded protein is CASSFSAGGYNEQFF.

The chain employs TRBV9 and TRBJ1-4, with TRBD1 matching 9 bases. This CDR3 region has 16 residues. J was trimmed by 8 bases and V by 4 bases; bases with no gene match: 12. Germline V gives CDR1 SGDLS, CDR2 YYNGEE. The CDR3: CASSTYSGGTGEKLFF. The CDR3 DNA is TGTGCCAGCAGCACCTATTCGGGGGGGACAGGGGAAAAACTGTTTTTT. Looking up the rest from reference TRBV9 and TRBJ1-4 gives the full variable domain: DSGVTQTPKHLITATGQRVTLRCSPRSGDLSVYWYQQSLDQGLQFLIQYYNGEERAKGNILERFSAQQFPDLHSELNLSSLELGDSALYFCASSTYSGGTGEKLFFGSGTQLSVL.

The chain joins TRBV11-2 to TRBJ1-5; a weak D match, TRBD1 (6 bases). Germline V lookup: CDR1 SGHAT, CDR2 FQNNGV. The V gene lost 2 bases and the J gene lost 2 bases, with 10 bases spanning the gap. This CDR3 has 15 amino acids. This chain's CDR3 is CASSLQDSRNQPQHF. The DNA for the CDR3 is TGTGCCAGCAGCTTACAGGACAGTCGCAATCAGCCCCAGCATTTT.

The J gene is TRBJ2-1, the V gene TRBV9; 12 nucleotides match TRBD2. This CDR3 contains 18 residues. V lost 0 bases and J lost 4; bases outside the gene matches: 8. Germline V gene data show CDR1 as SGDLS and CDR2 as YYNGEE. Here the CDR3 reads CASSVARTGTSGYNEQFF. The CDR3 nucleotides read TGTGCCAGCAGCGTAGCACGGACCGGGACTAGCGGGTACAATGAGCAGTTCTTC. Looking up the rest from reference TRBV9 and TRBJ2-1 gives the full variable domain: DSGVTQTPKHLITATGQRVTLRCSPRSGDLSVYWYQQSLDQGLQFLIQYYNGEERAKGNILERFSAQQFPDLHSELNLSSLELGDSALYFCASSVARTGTSGYNEQFFGPGTRLTVL.

The chain carries TRBV24-1 and TRBJ2-2; possibly TRBD2 for D (5 bases). Per germline, CDR1 KGHDR and CDR2 SFDVKD. Trimming pared 5 bases from V and 5 bases from J, leaving 17 bases between. The CDR3 contains 16 residues. The CDR3 sequence is CATSVSRDMVTGELFF. CDR3 DNA: TGTGCCACCAGTGTTAGTCGGGATATGGTTACCGGGGAGCTGTTTTTT.

This clone was seen ten or more times. The CDR3 DNA sequence: TGTGCCAGCAGGTCGGGGACAGTGAACACCGGGGAGCTGTTTTTT. This codes for CASRSGTVNTGELFF. The gene calls are TRBV5-4 and TRBJ2-2, with 7 bases fitting TRBD1. The CDR3 loop spans 15 amino acids. Germline loops: CDR1 SGHNT, CDR2 YYREEE (reference sequence). Losses at the gene ends were 5 bases for V and 1 base for J; bases not matched to a gene: 5.

This clone has more than one count but fewer than ten. One end of the junction varies from germline; a read error may be responsible. The chain joins TRBV7-7 to TRBJ2-2, with 7 bases fitting TRBD2. CDR1 is SSHAT and CDR2 is FNYEAQ in the germline V gene (reference sequence). The CDR3 is 17 amino acids. In DNA, the CDR3 is TGTGCTAGCAGCTCCACGAGGGCTAGCGGCAACACCGGGGAGCTGTTTTTT. As protein: CASSSTRASGNTGELFF. Full variable domain (missing parts from reference TRBV7-7 and TRBJ2-2): GAGVSQSPRYKVTKRGQDVTLRCDPISSHATLYWYQQALGQGPEFLTYFNYEAQPDKSGLPSDRFSAERPEGSISTLTIQRTEQRDSAMYRCASSSTRASGNTGELFFGEGSRLTVL.

The chain carries TRBV7-2 and TRBJ2-3, with 7 positions matching TRBD2. J was trimmed by 1 base and V by 5 bases; bases with no gene match: 15. CDR3 length: 18 amino acids. Germline V CDR1 and CDR2: SGHTA, FQGNSA. The chain's CDR3 is CASSPTPRGGRGTDTQYF. The DNA for the CDR3 is TGTGCCAGCAGCCCCACCCCTCGGGGCGGGAGAGGCACAGATACGCAGTATTTT.

V usage is TRBV3-1 (or the pseudogene TRBV3-2) and J usage is TRBJ1-1; no firm D call. The length of the CDR3 is 14 residues. V was clipped by 3 bases and J by 1 base, with 9 bases between them. Looked up from germline, CDR1 is LGHDT and CDR2 is YNNKEL (reference sequence). CDR3 nucleotides: TGTGCCAGCAGCCAGAGAAGTCGGAACACTGAAGCTTTCTTT. It encodes CASSQRSRNTEAFF.

This sequence joins TRBV9 and TRBJ2-1, with 9 positions matching TRBD2. There are 14 residues in the CDR3. The V gene's germline CDR1 is SGDLS and CDR2 YYNGEE. The V gene end was trimmed by 1 base and the J gene end by 7 bases; junction bases not matched to a gene: 3. Here the CDR3 reads CASSVLAGANEQFF. In DNA form, the CDR3 reads TGTGCCAGCAGCGTATTAGCGGGGGCTAATGAGCAGTTCTTC.

This clone was recorded once. This chain uses TRBV5-1 with TRBJ2-1; 7 nucleotides agree with TRBD2. The germline gives CDR1 SGHRS, CDR2 YFSETQ. The V segment lost 1 base and the J segment 5 bases; nucleotides outside the gene matches: 9. The CDR3 runs 16 residues. The CDR3 bases are TGCGCCAGCAGCTTGCGGCGGGAGCGTTCCAACAATGAGCAGTTCTTC. Its translation: CASSLRRERSNNEQFF.